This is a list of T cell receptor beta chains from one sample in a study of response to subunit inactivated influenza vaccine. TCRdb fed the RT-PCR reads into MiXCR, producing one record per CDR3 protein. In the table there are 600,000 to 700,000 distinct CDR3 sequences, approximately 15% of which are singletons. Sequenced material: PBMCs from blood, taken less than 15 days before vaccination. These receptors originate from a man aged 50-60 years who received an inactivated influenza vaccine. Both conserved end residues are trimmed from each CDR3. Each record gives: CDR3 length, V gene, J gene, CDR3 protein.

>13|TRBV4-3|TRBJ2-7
ASSQDYPSGSLVN
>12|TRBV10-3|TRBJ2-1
AISEKQGGNEQF
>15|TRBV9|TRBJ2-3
ASSAGTRIDRTDTQY
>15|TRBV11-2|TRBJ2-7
ASSPLRGQGSGYEQY
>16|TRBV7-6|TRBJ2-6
ASSLIDRVVAGANVLT
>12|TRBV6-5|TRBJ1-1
ASSYTRDYTEAF
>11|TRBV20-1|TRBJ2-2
SASGRVSGELF
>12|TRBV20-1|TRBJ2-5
SAISRGRQETQY
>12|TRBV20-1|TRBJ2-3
SARREGLADTQY
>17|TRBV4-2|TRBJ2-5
ASSQDPFCLAGSLETQY
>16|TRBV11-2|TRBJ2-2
ASSPQGQLGANTGELF
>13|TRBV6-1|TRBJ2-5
AGGSKTGGLETQY
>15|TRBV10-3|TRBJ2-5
AISEFTGQGKGETQY
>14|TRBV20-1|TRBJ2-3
SADRTSGGSPDTQY
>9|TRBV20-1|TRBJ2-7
SARGGYEQY
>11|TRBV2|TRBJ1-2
ASTAVSNYGYT
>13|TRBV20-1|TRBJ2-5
SASFSGGRQETQY
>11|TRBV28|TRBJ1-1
ASSFLGETEAF
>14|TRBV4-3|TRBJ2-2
ASSQGQSQGTGELF
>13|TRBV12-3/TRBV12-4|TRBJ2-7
ASSFLTGGRDEQY
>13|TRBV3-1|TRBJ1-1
ASSSQDTPNTEAF
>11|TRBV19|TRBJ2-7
ASSRRGAGERY
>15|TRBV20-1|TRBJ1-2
SGPWSNTRTDNYGYT
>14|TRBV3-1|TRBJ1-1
ASSHAGGGFGTEAF
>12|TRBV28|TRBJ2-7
ASTEGPQVWEQY
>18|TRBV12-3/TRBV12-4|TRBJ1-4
ASRTGYRSGFISGREKLF
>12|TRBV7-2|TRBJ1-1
ASSLNRGHTEAF
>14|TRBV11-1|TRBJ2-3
ASSLGRDRVTDTQY
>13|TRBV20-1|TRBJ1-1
SAGLGGLGGTEAF
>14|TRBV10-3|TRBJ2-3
AISGTSGSPPDTQY
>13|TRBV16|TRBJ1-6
ASSHPRVLDSPLH
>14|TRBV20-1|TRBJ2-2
SARPASGSYTGELF